This T cell receptor (beta chain) emerged from a study of T cell responses to AZD1222 COVID-19 vaccine. TCRdb keeps only in-frame clones here, not all; method: immunoSEQ multiplex PCR. This sample has 77,000 or so clones, with approximately 90% found just once. Findings and limits, study-wide: CD4 TCRs associated with vaccination spanned spike, dominating at 160-218 and 743-854. Researchers took repertoire samples only after the peak T cell response had come. A rise in Spike-specific TCR breadth and depth followed two AZD1222 doses. White British donors predominated, females outnumbered males, and clonal diversity was possibly underestimated.

Concerning this clone itself: The antigen is unknown.

The sample here was peripheral blood, taken 28 days after the second AZD1222 dose. This receptor was obtained from an adult who received the AZD1222 COVID-19 vaccine.

The CDR3 spells CASSPPGQLGEKLFF. DNA for the CDR3: TGTGCCAGCAGCCCCCCTGGGCAGTTAGGTGAAAAACTGTTTTTT. The rearrangement links TRBV7-9 to TRBJ1-4; unclear D gene. CDR3 length: 15 residues. Germline values: CDR1 SEHNR, CDR2 FQNEAQ (reference sequence). The V end lost 5 bases, the J end lost 7 bases, and 17 bases lay between the germline ends.